The present T cell receptor (beta chain) was sequenced within a study of tumor-infiltrating lymphocytes in primary liver carcinoma. Using a constant-region primer together with ProtoScript II reverse transcriptase, TCR beta cDNA was made from roughly 520 ng of total RNA. Sequencing libraries for TCR beta derived from three nested multiplex PCR rounds that used slightly modified ARM-PCR. It was with TRBV1-TRBV30 forward primers and a C-beta reverse primer that the first two PCR rounds were run, at approximately 10 cycles each. TCRdb fed the multiplex PCR reads into MiXCR, producing one record per CDR3 protein. Among approximately 190,000 distinct CDR3 sequences, around four fifths were seen once, and the ten largest hold 15% to 20%. Co-extracted RNA and DNA came from roughly 20-30 mg of unsorted bulk tissue. This CDR3 is built from 12 residues. Germline assignment: CDR1 MNHEY and CDR2 SVGAGI. The table lists this clonotype with a count of one. The junction departs from the called germline gene at one end, perhaps through a read error.

The sequence derives from a man aged 35 to 55 with primary liver carcinoma and hepatitis B virus infection. What was sequenced was tumor tissue from primary liver carcinoma. The chain uses TRBV6-5 and TRBJ1-5; D gene uncertain. The CDR3 coding sequence is TGTGCCAGCAACGACCCCAATCAGTCCCAGCATTTC. Translation gives CASNDPNQSQHF.